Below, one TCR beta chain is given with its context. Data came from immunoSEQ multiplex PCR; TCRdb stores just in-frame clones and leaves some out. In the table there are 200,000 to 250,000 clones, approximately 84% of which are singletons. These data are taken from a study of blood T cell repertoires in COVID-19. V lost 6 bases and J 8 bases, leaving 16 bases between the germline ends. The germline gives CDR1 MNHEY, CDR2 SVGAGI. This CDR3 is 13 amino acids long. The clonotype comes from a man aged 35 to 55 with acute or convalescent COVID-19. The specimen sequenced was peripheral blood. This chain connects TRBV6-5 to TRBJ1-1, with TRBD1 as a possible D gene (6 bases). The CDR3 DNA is TGTGCCAGCAGACTACGGACAGTCACCGAAGCTTTCTTT. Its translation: CASRLRTVTEAFF.